The clone carrying this TCR beta chain was seen many times. Its antigen is not identified. The source of the sample is a study of neurological immune-mediated disorders. Whole-study findings and limits: There were no CDR3 amino acid sequences shared by expanded clones across subjects, a result suggesting private repertoires in all groups. Phylogenetic grouping assigned the repertoires of 18 of 34 multiple sclerosis patients to a single cluster of related CDR3 sequences. This cluster may be a repertoire-level signature.

This CDR3 contains 16 residues. V trimming: 4 bases; J trimming: 5 bases; junction bases outside the gene matches: 7. Germline CDR1 and CDR2: SGHDN and FVKESK. Each TCR transcript was tagged with a 10-nucleotide random UMI during 5'RACE. One entry per CDR3 protein results from TCRdb running MiXCR on the 5' RACE reads. The repertoire holds about 55,000 distinct CDR3 sequences, 3% to 4.5% seen once, with roughly 1.9% in the top ten. V and J are TRBV14 and TRBJ2-3; TRBD2 aligns across 12 bases. The sample was CD4+ T cells from blood. The receptor was isolated from a woman between 35 and 50 years old with multiple sclerosis. The CDR3 region is CASSPLAGGPLDTQYF. As DNA, the CDR3 is TGTGCCAGCAGCCCTCTAGCGGGGGGGCCATTAGATACGCAGTATTTT.